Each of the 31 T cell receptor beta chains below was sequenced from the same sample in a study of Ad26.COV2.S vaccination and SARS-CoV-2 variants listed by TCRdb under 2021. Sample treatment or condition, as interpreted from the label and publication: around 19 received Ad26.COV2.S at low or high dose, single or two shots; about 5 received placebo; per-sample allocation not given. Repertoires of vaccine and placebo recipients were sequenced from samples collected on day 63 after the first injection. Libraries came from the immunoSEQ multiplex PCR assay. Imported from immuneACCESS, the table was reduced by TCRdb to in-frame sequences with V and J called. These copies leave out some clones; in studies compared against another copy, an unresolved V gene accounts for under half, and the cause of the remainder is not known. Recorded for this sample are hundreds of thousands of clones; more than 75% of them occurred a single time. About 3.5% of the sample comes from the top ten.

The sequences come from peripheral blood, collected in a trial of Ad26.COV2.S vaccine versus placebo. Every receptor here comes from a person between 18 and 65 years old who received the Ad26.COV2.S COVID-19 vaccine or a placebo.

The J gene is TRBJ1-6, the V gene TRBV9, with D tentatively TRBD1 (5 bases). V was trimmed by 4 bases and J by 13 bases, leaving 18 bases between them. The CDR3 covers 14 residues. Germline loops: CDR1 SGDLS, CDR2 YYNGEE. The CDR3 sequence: CASSPRGGGQPLHF. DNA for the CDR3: TGTGCCAGCAGCCCCCGGGGGGGTGGGCAGCCCCTCCACTTT.

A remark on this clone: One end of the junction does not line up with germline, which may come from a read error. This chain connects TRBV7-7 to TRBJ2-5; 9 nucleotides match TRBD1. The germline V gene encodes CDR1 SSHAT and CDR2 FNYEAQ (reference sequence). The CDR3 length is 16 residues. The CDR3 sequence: CASSFSTGGAGETQYF. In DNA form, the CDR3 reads TGTGCTAGCAGCTTTTCTACAGGGGGCGCCGGTGAGACCCAGTACTTC.

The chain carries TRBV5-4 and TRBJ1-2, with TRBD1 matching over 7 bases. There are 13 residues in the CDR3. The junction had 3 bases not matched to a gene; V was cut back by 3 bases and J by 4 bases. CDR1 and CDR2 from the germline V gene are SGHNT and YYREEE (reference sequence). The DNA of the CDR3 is TGTGCCAGCAGCTCGACAGGGACCTATGGCTACACCTTC. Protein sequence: CASSSTGTYGYTF.

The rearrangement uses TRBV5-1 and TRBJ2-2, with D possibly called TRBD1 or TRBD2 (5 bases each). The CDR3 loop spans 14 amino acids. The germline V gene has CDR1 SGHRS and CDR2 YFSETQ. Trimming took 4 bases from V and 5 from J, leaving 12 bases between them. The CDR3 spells CASSTGTPTGELFF. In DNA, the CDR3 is TGCGCCAGCAGCACCGGGACCCCAACCGGGGAGCTGTTTTTT.

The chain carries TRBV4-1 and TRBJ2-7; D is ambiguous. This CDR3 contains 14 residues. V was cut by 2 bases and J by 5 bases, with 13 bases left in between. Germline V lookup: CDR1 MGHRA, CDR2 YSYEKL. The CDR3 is CASSQFNSADEQYF. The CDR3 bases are TGCGCCAGCAGCCAATTTAACAGCGCAGACGAGCAGTACTTC.

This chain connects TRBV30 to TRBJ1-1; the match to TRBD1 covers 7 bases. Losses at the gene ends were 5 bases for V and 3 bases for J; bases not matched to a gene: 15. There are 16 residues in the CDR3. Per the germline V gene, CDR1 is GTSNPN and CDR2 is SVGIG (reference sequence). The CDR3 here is CAWGGTQGMVDTEAFF. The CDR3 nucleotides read TGTGCCTGGGGGGGGACACAGGGGATGGTGGACACTGAAGCTTTCTTT.

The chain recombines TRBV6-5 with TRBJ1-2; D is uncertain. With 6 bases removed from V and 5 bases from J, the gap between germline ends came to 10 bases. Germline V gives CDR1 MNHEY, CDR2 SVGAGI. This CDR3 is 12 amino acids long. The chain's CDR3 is CASRMDGYGYTF. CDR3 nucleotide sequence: TGTGCCAGCAGGATGGACGGATATGGCTACACCTTC.

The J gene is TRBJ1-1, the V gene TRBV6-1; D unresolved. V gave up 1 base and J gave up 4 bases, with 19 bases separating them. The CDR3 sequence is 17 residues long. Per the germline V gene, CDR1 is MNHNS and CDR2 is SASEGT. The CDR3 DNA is TGTGCCAGCAGTGAAGTTTCCTTGGGATGGGATTTCACTGAAGCTTTCTTT. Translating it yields CASSEVSLGWDFTEAFF.

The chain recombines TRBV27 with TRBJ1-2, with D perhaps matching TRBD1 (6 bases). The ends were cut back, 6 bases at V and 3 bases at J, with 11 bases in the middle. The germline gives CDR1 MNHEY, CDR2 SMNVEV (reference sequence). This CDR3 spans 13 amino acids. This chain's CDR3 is CASSGGAHYGYTF. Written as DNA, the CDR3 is TGTGCCAGCAGCGGGGGGGCCCACTATGGCTACACCTTC.

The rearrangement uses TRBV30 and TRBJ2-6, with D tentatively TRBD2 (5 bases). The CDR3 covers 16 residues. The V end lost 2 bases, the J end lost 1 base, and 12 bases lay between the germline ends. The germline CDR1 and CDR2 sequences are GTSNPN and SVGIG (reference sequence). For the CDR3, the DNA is TGTGCCTGGAGTCTCCCTCGGACTTCTGGGGCCAACGTCCTGACTTTC. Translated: CAWSLPRTSGANVLTF.

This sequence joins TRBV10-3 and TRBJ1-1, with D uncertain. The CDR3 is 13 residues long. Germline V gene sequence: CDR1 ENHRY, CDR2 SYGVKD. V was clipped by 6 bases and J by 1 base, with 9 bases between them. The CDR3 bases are TGTGCCATCAGCGGCCGTGGGAACACTGAAGCTTTCTTT. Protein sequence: CAISGRGNTEAFF.

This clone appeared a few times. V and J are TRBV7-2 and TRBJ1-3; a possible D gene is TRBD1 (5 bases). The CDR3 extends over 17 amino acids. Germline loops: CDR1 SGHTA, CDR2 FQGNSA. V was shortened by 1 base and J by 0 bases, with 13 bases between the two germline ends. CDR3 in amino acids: CASSLVSGPSSGNTIYF. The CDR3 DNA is TGTGCCAGCAGCTTAGTTTCGGGGCCGAGCTCTGGAAACACCATATATTTT.

CDR3 residues: CASSSSGQGRPDTQYF. The CDR3 DNA is TGTGCCAGCAGTTCGTCGGGACAGGGTAGGCCAGATACGCAGTATTTT. This rearrangement joins TRBV27 to TRBJ2-3; 9 positions match TRBD1. Germline CDR1 reads MNHEY; CDR2 reads SMNVEV (reference sequence). V dropped 4 bases and J dropped 4; count of bases not matched to a gene: 9. CDR3 size: 16 residues.

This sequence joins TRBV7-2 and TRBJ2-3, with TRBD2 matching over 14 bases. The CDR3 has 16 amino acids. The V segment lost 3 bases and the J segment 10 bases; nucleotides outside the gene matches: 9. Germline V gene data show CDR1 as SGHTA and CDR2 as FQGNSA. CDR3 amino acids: CASSFRLAGGFLAQYF. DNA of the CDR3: TGTGCCAGCAGCTTCAGACTAGCGGGGGGGTTTCTGGCGCAGTATTTT.

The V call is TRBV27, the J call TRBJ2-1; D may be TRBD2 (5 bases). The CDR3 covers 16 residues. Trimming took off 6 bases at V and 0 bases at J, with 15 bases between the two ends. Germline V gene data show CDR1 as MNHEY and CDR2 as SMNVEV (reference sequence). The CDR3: CASRTPEGSSYNEQFF. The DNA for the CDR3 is TGTGCCAGCAGAACTCCCGAGGGCAGCTCCTACAATGAGCAGTTCTTC.

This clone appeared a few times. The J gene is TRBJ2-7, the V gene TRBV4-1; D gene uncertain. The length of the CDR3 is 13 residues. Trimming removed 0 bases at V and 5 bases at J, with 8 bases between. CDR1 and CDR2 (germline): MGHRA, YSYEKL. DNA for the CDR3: TGCGCCAGCAGCCAAGATTACGCCAACGAGCAGTACTTC. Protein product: CASSQDYANEQYF.

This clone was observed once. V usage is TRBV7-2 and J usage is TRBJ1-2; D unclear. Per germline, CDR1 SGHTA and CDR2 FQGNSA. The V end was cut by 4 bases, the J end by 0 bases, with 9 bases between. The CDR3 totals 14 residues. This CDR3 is CASSSGPANYGYTF. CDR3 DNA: TGTGCCAGCAGCTCCGGACCCGCTAACTATGGCTACACCTTC. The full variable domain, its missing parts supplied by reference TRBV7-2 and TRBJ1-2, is GAGVSQSPSNKVTEKGKDVELRCDPISGHTALYWYRQSLGQGLEFLIYFQGNSAPDKSGLPSDRFSAERTGGSVSTLTIQRTQQEDSAVYLCASSSGPANYGYTFGSGTRLTVV.

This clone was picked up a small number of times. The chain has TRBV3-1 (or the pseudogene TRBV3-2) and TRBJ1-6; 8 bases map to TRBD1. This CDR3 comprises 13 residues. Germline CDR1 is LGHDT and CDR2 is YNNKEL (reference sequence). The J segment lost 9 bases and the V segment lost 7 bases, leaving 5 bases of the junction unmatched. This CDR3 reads CASTFGQGSPLHF. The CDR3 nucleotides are TGTGCCAGCACCTTCGGACAGGGTTCACCCCTCCACTTT.

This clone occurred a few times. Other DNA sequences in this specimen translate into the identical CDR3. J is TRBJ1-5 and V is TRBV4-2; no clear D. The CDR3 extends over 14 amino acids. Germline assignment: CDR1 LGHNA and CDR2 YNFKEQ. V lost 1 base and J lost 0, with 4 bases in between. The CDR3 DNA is TGTGCCAGCAGCCAAGGAGATAGCAATCAGCCCCAGCATTTT. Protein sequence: CASSQGDSNQPQHF.

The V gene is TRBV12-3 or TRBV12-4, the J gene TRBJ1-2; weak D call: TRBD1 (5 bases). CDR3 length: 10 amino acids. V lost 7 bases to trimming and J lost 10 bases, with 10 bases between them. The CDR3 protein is CASTTGVYTF. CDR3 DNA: TGTGCCAGCACCACGGGGGTCTACACCTTC.

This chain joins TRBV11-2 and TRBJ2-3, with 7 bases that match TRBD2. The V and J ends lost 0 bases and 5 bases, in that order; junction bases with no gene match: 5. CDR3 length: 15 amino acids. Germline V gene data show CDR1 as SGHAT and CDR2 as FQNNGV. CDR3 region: CASSLEVPGGDTQYF. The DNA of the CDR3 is TGTGCCAGCAGCTTAGAGGTTCCGGGGGGAGATACGCAGTATTTT.

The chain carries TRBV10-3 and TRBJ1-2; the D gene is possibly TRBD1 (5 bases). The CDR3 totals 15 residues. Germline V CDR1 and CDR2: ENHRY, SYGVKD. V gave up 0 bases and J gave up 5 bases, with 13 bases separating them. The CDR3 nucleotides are TGTGCCATCAGTGAGTCGGGTGGGACGGGGTATGGCTACACCTTC. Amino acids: CAISESGGTGYGYTF.

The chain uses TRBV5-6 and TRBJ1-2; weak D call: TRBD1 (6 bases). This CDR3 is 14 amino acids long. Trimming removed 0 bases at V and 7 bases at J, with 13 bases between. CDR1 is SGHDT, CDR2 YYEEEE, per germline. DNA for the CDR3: TGTGCCAGCAGCTTGGCTGCAGGGGCAAGTGGCTACACCTTC. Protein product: CASSLAAGASGYTF. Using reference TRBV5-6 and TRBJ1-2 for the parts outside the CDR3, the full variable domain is DAGVTQSPTHLIKTRGQQVTLRCSPKSGHDTVSWYQQALGQGPQFIFQYYEEEERQRGNFPDRFSGHQFPNYSSELNVNALLLGDSALYLCASSLAAGASGYTFGSGTRLTVV.

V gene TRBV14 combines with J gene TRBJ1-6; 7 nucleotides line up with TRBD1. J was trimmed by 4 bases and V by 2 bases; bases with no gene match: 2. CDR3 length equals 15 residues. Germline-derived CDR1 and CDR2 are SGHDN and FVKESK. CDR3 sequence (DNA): TGTGCCAGCAGCCAACCAGGGGGATATAATTCACCCCTCCACTTT. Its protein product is CASSQPGGYNSPLHF.

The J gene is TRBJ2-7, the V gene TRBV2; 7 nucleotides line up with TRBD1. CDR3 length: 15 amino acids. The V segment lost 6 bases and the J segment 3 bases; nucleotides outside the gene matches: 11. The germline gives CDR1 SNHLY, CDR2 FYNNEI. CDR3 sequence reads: CASSPRQGRVYEQYF. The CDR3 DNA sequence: TGTGCCAGCAGCCCCCGACAGGGAAGGGTCTACGAGCAGTACTTC.

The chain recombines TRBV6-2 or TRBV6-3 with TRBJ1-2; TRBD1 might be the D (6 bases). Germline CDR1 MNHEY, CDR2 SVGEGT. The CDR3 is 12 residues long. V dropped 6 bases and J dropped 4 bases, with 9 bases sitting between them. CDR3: CASSRTVYGYTF. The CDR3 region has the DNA TGTGCCAGCAGCCGGACAGTCTATGGCTACACCTTC.

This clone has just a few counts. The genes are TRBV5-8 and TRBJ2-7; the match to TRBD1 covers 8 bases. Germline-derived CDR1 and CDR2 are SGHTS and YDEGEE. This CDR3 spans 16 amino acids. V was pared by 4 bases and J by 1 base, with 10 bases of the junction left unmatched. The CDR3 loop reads CASSRLRTGSSYEQYF. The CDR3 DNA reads TGTGCCAGCAGCCGTCTGCGGACAGGGAGTTCCTACGAGCAGTACTTC.

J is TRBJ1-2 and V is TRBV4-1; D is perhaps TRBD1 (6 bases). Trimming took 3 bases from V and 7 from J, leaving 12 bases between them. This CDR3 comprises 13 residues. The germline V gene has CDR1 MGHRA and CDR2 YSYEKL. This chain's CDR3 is CASSHGGAAGYTF. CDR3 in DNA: TGCGCCAGCAGCCATGGGGGGGCTGCTGGCTACACCTTC.

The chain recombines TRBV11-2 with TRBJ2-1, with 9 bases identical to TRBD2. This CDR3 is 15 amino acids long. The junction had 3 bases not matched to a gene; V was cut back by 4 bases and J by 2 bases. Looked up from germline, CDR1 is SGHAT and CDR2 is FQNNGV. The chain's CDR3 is CASSSSGGPYNEQFF. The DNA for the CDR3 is TGTGCCAGCAGCTCAAGCGGGGGGCCCTACAATGAGCAGTTCTTC.

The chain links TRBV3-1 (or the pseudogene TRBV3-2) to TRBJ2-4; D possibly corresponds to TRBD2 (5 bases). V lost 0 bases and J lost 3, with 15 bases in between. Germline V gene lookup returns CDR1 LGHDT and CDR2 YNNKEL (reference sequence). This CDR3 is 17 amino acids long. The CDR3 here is CASSQDIRGSDKNIQYF. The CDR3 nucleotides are TGTGCCAGCAGCCAAGATATAAGAGGGTCTGACAAAAACATTCAGTACTTC.

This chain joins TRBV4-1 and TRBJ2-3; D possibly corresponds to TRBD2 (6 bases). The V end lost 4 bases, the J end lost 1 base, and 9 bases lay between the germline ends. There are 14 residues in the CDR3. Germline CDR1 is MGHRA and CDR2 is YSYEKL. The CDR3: CASSLGTGTDTQYF. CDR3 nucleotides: TGCGCCAGCAGCCTGGGGACTGGCACAGATACGCAGTATTTT.